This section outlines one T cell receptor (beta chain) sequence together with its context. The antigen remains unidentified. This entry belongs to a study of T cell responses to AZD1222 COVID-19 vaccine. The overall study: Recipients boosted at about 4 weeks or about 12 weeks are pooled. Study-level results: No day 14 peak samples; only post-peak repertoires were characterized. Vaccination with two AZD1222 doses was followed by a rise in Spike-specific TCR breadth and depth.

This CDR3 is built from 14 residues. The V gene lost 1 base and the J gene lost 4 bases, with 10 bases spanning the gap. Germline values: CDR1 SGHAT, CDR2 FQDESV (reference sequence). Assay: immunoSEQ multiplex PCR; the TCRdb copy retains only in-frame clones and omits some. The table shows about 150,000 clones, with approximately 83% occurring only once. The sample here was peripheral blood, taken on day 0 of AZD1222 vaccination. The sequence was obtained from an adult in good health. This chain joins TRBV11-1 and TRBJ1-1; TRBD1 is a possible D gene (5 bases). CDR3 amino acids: CASSLVGGFTEAFF. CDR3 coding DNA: TGTGCCAGCAGCTTAGTGGGGGGATTCACTGAAGCTTTCTTT.